The 27 T cell receptor beta chains reported below all come from one sample, sequenced in a study of blood T cell repertoires in COVID-19. The assay was immunoSEQ multiplex PCR, and TCRdb's table has in-frame clones only and misses some. The sample includes just over 250,000 clones, about 87% seen only once; the top ten take 2.3%. Sequenced sample: peripheral blood. These receptors all come from a woman in her 50s with acute or convalescent COVID-19.

This rearrangement joins TRBV7-9 to TRBJ2-5; 7 nucleotides agree with TRBD2. V lost 5 bases, J lost 3 bases, and 3 bases stayed unmatched. This CDR3 is 13 amino acids long. Germline V gene data show CDR1 as SEHNR and CDR2 as FQNEAQ (reference sequence). As DNA, the CDR3 is TGTGCCAGCAGCCGCCTAGCGGAAGAGACCCAGTACTTC. It codes for CASSRLAEETQYF.

The chain couples TRBV2 to TRBJ1-6; D uncertain. There are 15 residues in the CDR3. The V end was cut by 4 bases, the J end by 9 bases, with 16 bases between. CDR1 and CDR2 (germline): SNHLY, FYNNEI. Here the CDR3 DNA reads TGTGCCAGCAGTGCCTCTTGGGTCGGAGGTTCACCCCTCCACTTT. It specifies CASSASWVGGSPLHF.

The chain is built from TRBV30 and TRBJ2-5, with TRBD1 matching over 9 bases. The trim removed 0 bases at V and 6 bases at J, leaving 8 bases unmatched. The CDR3 has 15 amino acids. Germline assignment: CDR1 GTSNPN and CDR2 SVGIG (reference sequence). The CDR3 is CAWSVGGQGKKTQYF. The CDR3 DNA reads TGTGCCTGGAGTGTAGGTGGACAGGGGAAGAAGACCCAGTACTTC.

V gene TRBV28 combines with J gene TRBJ1-3; D is unclear. The CDR3 sequence is 14 residues long. The V end lost 4 bases, the J end lost 0 bases, and 7 bases lay between the germline ends. From germline, CDR1 is MDHEN and CDR2 SYDVKM. The DNA of the CDR3 is TGTGCCAGCAGTTCAGGCCCCTCTGGAAACACCATATATTTT. This codes for CASSSGPSGNTIYF. The full variable domain, with the rest looked up from reference TRBV28 and TRBJ1-3, is DVKVTQSSRYLVKRTGEKVFLECVQDMDHENMFWYRQDPGLGLRLIYFSYDVKMKEKGDIPEGYSVSREKKERFSLILESASTNQTSMYLCASSSGPSGNTIYFGEGSWLTVV.

This clone was observed once. J is TRBJ2-1 and V is TRBV6-6; tentatively, D is TRBD1 (6 bases). CDR1 MNHNY and CDR2 SVGAGI come from the germline V gene (reference sequence). The CDR3 runs to 15 residues. V lost 4 bases, J lost 5 bases, and 15 bases lay in between. CDR3 loop: CASSLPLRGNNEQFF. CDR3 DNA sequence: TGTGCCAGCAGTTTACCGCTCAGGGGTAACAATGAGCAGTTCTTC.

The chain joins TRBV7-9 to TRBJ1-1, with D unresolved. There are 14 residues in the CDR3. V lost 3 bases and J 0 bases, leaving 8 bases between the germline ends. Germline loops: CDR1 SEHNR, CDR2 FQNEAQ (reference sequence). In DNA, the CDR3 is TGTGCCAGCAGCTTTTCACAGATGAACACTGAAGCTTTCTTT. Protein product: CASSFSQMNTEAFF.

V gene TRBV5-4 combines with J gene TRBJ1-1, with 7 bases fitting TRBD1. Germline assignment: CDR1 SGHNT and CDR2 YYREEE (reference sequence). This CDR3 comprises 15 residues. V dropped 6 bases and J dropped 6; count of bases not matched to a gene: 14. CDR3 sequence (DNA): TGTGCCAGCATCCAAGCCGACAGGGATAATCCTGAAGCTTTCTTT. Its protein product is CASIQADRDNPEAFF.

This clone came up once. CDR3 amino acids: CASSLMAQSHTDTQYF. The CDR3 region has the DNA TGTGCCAGCAGTTTAATGGCCCAGTCACACACAGATACGCAGTATTTT. The chain recombines TRBV28 with TRBJ2-3; unclear D gene. V lost 2 bases to trimming and J lost 2 bases, with 14 bases between them. The CDR3 runs 16 residues. Germline V lookup: CDR1 MDHEN, CDR2 SYDVKM.

The V call is TRBV30, the J call TRBJ2-7, with a weak D call TRBD2 (6 bases). The V end lost 8 bases, the J end lost 0 bases, and 14 bases lay between the germline ends. Germline loops: CDR1 GTSNPN, CDR2 SVGIG (reference sequence). The CDR3 is 13 residues long. The CDR3 sequence is CAREIGSSYEQYF. DNA of the CDR3: TGTGCCCGGGAGATCGGGTCCTCCTACGAGCAGTACTTC.

The rearrangement joins TRBV2 to TRBJ2-2, with a possible D match to TRBD2 (6 bases). The CDR3 spans 15 residues. Germline lookup yields CDR1 SNHLY and CDR2 FYNNEI. V was clipped by 11 bases and J by 5 bases, with 21 bases between them. CDR3 DNA sequence: TGTGCCTCCGGGGTGACTCGGGGGATTACCGGGGAGCTGTTTTTT. Its translation: CASGVTRGITGELFF.

Comment on this clone: An end of the junction differs from the germline gene, which may be a read error. The chain uses TRBV28 and TRBJ1-4, with a tentative D call TRBD1 (6 bases). The germline CDR1 and CDR2 sequences are MDHEN and SYDVKM. This CDR3 contains 14 residues. CDR3 DNA sequence: TGTGCCAGCAGCGGGACATCCCCGCCGAGAGCCGTCCGATTT. Residues: CASSGTSPPRAVRF.

The chain uses TRBV6-5 and TRBJ2-1, with 13 bases that match TRBD2. Germline CDR1 reads MNHEY; CDR2 reads SVGAGI. Germline trimming cut 6 bases from V and 9 bases from J; bases unmatched to any gene: 8. The CDR3 is made up of 15 amino acids. The CDR3, as DNA: TGTGCCAGCAGCGGGACTAGCGGGGCTTGGGGTGAGCAGTTCTTC. Translation gives CASSGTSGAWGEQFF.

This rearrangement joins TRBV18 to TRBJ1-6; 7 nucleotides line up with TRBD1. The CDR3 has 15 residues. Germline assignment: CDR1 KGHSH and CDR2 LQKENI. The V segment lost 6 bases and the J segment 9 bases; nucleotides outside the gene matches: 11. The CDR3 reads CASSTGDSDGSPLHF. The CDR3 nucleotides read TGTGCCAGCTCTACAGGGGATTCGGACGGTTCACCCCTCCACTTT.

This clone was seen once. J is TRBJ2-7 and V is TRBV29-1, with a weak D call TRBD2 (6 bases). V lost 1 base, J lost 4 bases, and 14 bases lay in between. The CDR3 is 14 residues long. CDR1 is SQVTM, CDR2 ANQGSEA, per germline. For the CDR3, the DNA is TGCAGCGTTGAAGGCACTAGCAGTCTGTACGAGCAGTACTTC. Residues: CSVEGTSSLYEQYF.

A remark on this clone: Other nucleotide sequences in the sample specify the same CDR3. The J gene is TRBJ2-1, the V gene TRBV28; D is possibly TRBD2 (5 bases). V was pared by 6 bases and J by 0 bases, with 9 bases between. The V gene's germline CDR1 is MDHEN and CDR2 SYDVKM. The CDR3 is made up of 14 amino acids. The CDR3 DNA reads as TGTGCCAGCAGGTCGGGGAGCTCCTACAATGAGCAGTTCTTC. This translates into CASRSGSSYNEQFF.

The rearrangement links TRBV6-6 to TRBJ2-7; 9 nucleotides agree with TRBD2. With V trimmed by 0 bases and J by 3 bases, 3 bases remained unmatched. Germline V CDR1 and CDR2: MNHNY, SVGAGI (reference sequence). The CDR3 covers 15 residues. The CDR3 coding sequence is TGTGCCAGCAGTTACTCGAATAGCGGGAGCTACGAGCAGTACTTC. Translation: CASSYSNSGSYEQYF.

The chain joins TRBV9 to TRBJ1-3; D not certain. Trimming removed 3 bases from V and 4 bases from J, with 11 bases in between. Germline CDR1 SGDLS, CDR2 YYNGEE. The CDR3 loop spans 14 amino acids. This CDR3 is CASSGTLGGNTIYF. Written as DNA, the CDR3 is TGTGCCAGCAGCGGAACCCTCGGGGGAAACACCATATATTTT.

V gene TRBV5-6 combines with J gene TRBJ2-7; 8 bases are shared with TRBD1. With V trimmed by 0 bases and J by 7 bases, 15 bases remained unmatched. There are 17 residues in the CDR3. CDR1 is SGHDT and CDR2 is YYEEEE in the germline V gene. CDR3 residues: CASSLGAQGAGSGEQYF. CDR3 DNA sequence: TGTGCCAGCAGCTTGGGGGCTCAGGGGGCCGGGTCGGGGGAGCAGTACTTC.

V gene TRBV10-3 combines with J gene TRBJ2-7; tentative D call: TRBD2 (6 bases). CDR1 and CDR2 (germline): ENHRY, SYGVKD. The CDR3 is made up of 13 amino acids. Deletions cut 7 bases from V and 0 bases from J, with 10 bases between. The CDR3, as DNA: TGTGCCATCATGGACTATCACTCCTACGAGCAGTACTTC. Protein: CAIMDYHSYEQYF.

The chain employs TRBV6-5 and TRBJ2-7; D uncertain. The ends were cut back, 2 bases at V and 1 base at J, with 15 bases in the middle. This CDR3 region has 16 residues. Per the germline V gene, CDR1 is MNHEY and CDR2 is SVGAGI. The CDR3 reads CASSYEPRRFSYEQYF. The CDR3 DNA sequence: TGTGCCAGCAGTTACGAGCCGCGGCGGTTTTCCTACGAGCAGTACTTC.

The rearrangement uses TRBV28 and TRBJ2-7; possibly TRBD1 for D (6 bases). Germline V gene lookup returns CDR1 MDHEN and CDR2 SYDVKM. V was cut by 3 bases and J by 6 bases, with 15 bases left in between. The CDR3 has 14 amino acids. The CDR3 DNA follows: TGTGCCAGCAGTTTCACAGGGTCTCGGTTCGAGCAGTACTTC. Protein sequence: CASSFTGSRFEQYF.

The chain is built from TRBV7-9 and TRBJ1-6; the D gene is possibly TRBD1 (5 bases). Germline V gives CDR1 SEHNR, CDR2 FQNEAQ (reference sequence). V was shortened by 0 bases and J by 5 bases, with 8 bases between the two germline ends. The CDR3 has 15 residues. CDR3 loop: CASSLATGNNSPLHF. The CDR3 DNA sequence: TGTGCCAGCAGCTTAGCAACAGGAAATAATTCACCCCTCCACTTT.

As to this clone: Other DNA sequences in the same sample also yield this CDR3. This chain connects TRBV5-4 to TRBJ2-3; the D is unclear. Trimming shortened V by 2 bases and J by 2 bases, and 3 bases separated the two germline ends. This CDR3 region has 12 residues. Looked up from germline, CDR1 is SGHNT and CDR2 is YYREEE (reference sequence). The CDR3 DNA reads as TGTGCCAGCAGCTTTCTCACAGATACGCAGTATTTT. This sequence encodes CASSFLTDTQYF.

The V gene is TRBV5-3, the J gene TRBJ1-5; 7 positions match TRBD1. TRBV5-3 is sorted into the ORF group, with uncertain function. The CDR3 extends over 14 amino acids. V dropped 7 bases and J dropped 4; count of bases not matched to a gene: 8. The CDR3 coding sequence is TGTGCCAGAGATGGGACAGTCCGAAATCAGCCCCAGCATTTT. Its protein product is CARDGTVRNQPQHF.

V is TRBV28 and J is TRBJ1-4; no clear D gene. Between the trimmed V and J ends, which lost 5 bases and 5 bases, there was a span of 12 bases. Looked up from germline, CDR1 is MDHEN and CDR2 is SYDVKM. The CDR3 totals 14 residues. CDR3 nucleotide sequence: TGTGCCAGCAGTAGGCCAGGATCCAATGAAAAACTGTTTTTT. Translating gives CASSRPGSNEKLFF. The full variable domain, completed using reference TRBV28 and TRBJ1-4, is DVKVTQSSRYLVKRTGEKVFLECVQDMDHENMFWYRQDPGLGLRLIYFSYDVKMKEKGDIPEGYSVSREKKERFSLILESASTNQTSMYLCASSRPGSNEKLFFGSGTQLSVL.

The J gene is TRBJ2-1, the V gene TRBV9; TRBD2 matches at 12 bases. The CDR3 is made up of 14 amino acids. V trimming: 4 bases; J trimming: 5 bases; junction bases outside the gene matches: 1. Germline V gene sequence: CDR1 SGDLS, CDR2 YYNGEE. Here the CDR3 reads CASSRTSGNNEQFF. CDR3 coding DNA: TGTGCCAGCAGCCGGACTAGCGGGAACAATGAGCAGTTCTTC.

The chain couples TRBV18 to TRBJ2-7, with TRBD1 as a possible D gene (6 bases). The CDR3 consists of 14 residues. The germline V gene encodes CDR1 KGHSH and CDR2 LQKENI. The V gene lost 3 bases and the J gene lost 4 bases, with 13 bases spanning the gap. Here the CDR3 reads CASSPAITGYEQYF. As DNA, the CDR3 is TGTGCCAGCTCACCGGCGATCACAGGGTACGAGCAGTACTTC.